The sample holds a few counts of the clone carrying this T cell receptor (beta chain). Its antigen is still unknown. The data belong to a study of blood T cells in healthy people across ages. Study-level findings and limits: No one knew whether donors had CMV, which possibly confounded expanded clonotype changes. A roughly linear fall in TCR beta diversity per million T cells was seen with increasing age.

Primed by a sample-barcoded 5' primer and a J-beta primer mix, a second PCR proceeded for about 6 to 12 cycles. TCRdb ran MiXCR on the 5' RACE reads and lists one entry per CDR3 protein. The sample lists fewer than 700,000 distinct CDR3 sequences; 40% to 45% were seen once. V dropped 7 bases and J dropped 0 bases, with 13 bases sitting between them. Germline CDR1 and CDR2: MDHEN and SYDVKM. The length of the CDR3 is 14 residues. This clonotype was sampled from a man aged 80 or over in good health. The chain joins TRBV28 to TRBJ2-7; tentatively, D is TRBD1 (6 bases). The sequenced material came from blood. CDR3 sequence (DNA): TGTGCCAGCAAGGGGGACGCGAGCTCCTACGAGCAGTACTTC. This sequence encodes CASKGDASSYEQYF.